This passage covers 11 T cell receptor beta chains from one sample sequenced in a study of vaccination effects on CD4 cells after COVID-19. In the ViraFEST assay, antigen-specific CD4+ clonotypes were identified by expansion after peptide-pool stimulation. With nine to eleven days of culture completed, CD4+ T cells were isolated. The study found no prior SARS-CoV-2 infection in the vaccine recipients, who tested negative for nucleocapsid antibodies. These receptors' targets are unknown. Libraries were prepared by immunoSEQ multiplex PCR; TCRdb keeps only in-frame clonotypes and omits some of them. The sample includes 65,000 to 85,000 clones, 75% to 90% of them seen just once. The specimen was CD4+ T cells from PBMCs cultured with SARS-CoV-2 spike peptides, collected before COVID-19 vaccination. These TCRs come from a human donor who received a COVID-19 vaccine.

This chain joins TRBV12-3 or TRBV12-4 and TRBJ1-1; 7 nucleotides line up with TRBD1. The ends lost 5 bases at V and 11 bases at J; junction bases unmatched: 11. The CDR3 has 13 amino acids. The CDR3 DNA sequence: TGTGCCAGCAGTCTCGAGTACAGGGGTGGCGCTTTCTTT. This codes for CASSLEYRGGAFF.

The chain uses TRBV28 and TRBJ1-3; D call uncertain. The CDR3 covers 14 residues. The germline gives CDR1 MDHEN, CDR2 SYDVKM. V lost 4 bases and J lost 0, with 7 bases in between. The CDR3 is CASSSARSGNTIYF. CDR3 DNA: TGTGCCAGCAGTTCAGCGCGCTCTGGAAACACCATATATTTT.

The sample holds one count of this clone. The chain links TRBV7-2 to TRBJ2-3; D possibly matches TRBD1 or TRBD2 (6 bases each). There are 15 residues in the CDR3. Germline lookup yields CDR1 SGHTA and CDR2 FQGNSA. Trimming took off 4 bases at V and 2 bases at J, with 13 bases between the two ends. The DNA of the CDR3 is TGTGCCAGCAGCTCCTGGGGGGCGTTCACAGATACGCAGTATTTT. Translation gives CASSSWGAFTDTQYF.

This clone was counted once. The chain employs TRBV6-5 and TRBJ1-1; the match to TRBD1 covers 9 bases. This CDR3 comprises 14 residues. With V trimmed by 6 bases and J by 8 bases, 10 bases remained unmatched. Germline loops: CDR1 MNHEY, CDR2 SVGAGI. The CDR3 protein is CASRGSRDRVEAFF. In nucleotides, the CDR3 is TGTGCCAGCAGGGGGTCCCGGGACAGGGTAGAAGCTTTCTTT.

Here the CDR3 reads CATSDAVRGYNEQFF. The DNA for the CDR3 is TGTGCCACCAGTGATGCCGTGAGGGGATACAATGAGCAGTTCTTC. The chain has TRBV24-1 and TRBJ2-1, with D possibly called TRBD1 or TRBD2 (5 bases each). The CDR3 has 15 residues. CDR1 is KGHDR, CDR2 SFDVKD, per germline. V shed 3 bases and J shed 4 bases, with 12 bases lying between them.

This clone appeared once. This chain links TRBV7-9 with TRBJ2-5; D gene ambiguous. The CDR3 is 16 amino acids. Trimming removed 2 bases from V and 0 bases from J, with 13 bases in between. The germline V gene has CDR1 SEHNR and CDR2 FQNEAQ (reference sequence). CDR3 coding DNA: TGTGCCAGCAGCTTATTACCGGGTGGGTACCAAGAGACCCAGTACTTC. It is translated as CASSLLPGGYQETQYF.

V is TRBV24-1 and J is TRBJ2-1, with 9 nucleotides matching TRBD2. The CDR3 runs to 15 residues. Germline V gene lookup returns CDR1 KGHDR and CDR2 SFDVKD. The J segment lost 5 bases and the V segment lost 7 bases, leaving 8 bases of the junction unmatched. The CDR3: CATSPAGGPHNEQFF. In nucleotides, the CDR3 is TGTGCCACCAGCCCAGCGGGGGGTCCCCACAATGAGCAGTTCTTC.

The CDR3 DNA reads TGCGCCAGCAGCCGGGAGGGGGTTAACTATGGCTACACCTTC. It yields the protein CASSREGVNYGYTF. V usage is TRBV5-1 and J usage is TRBJ1-2, with D perhaps matching TRBD1 (6 bases). Germline loops: CDR1 SGHRS, CDR2 YFSETQ. This CDR3 spans 14 amino acids. Trimming shortened V by 4 bases and J by 1 base, and 11 bases separated the two germline ends.

This chain uses TRBV19 with TRBJ1-2, with D tentatively TRBD1 (5 bases). Trimming removed 10 bases at V and 1 base at J, with 19 bases between. CDR1 LNHDA and CDR2 SQIVND come from the germline V gene (reference sequence). The CDR3 length is 15 residues. This CDR3 is CATSGRGFYNYGYTF. In nucleotides, the CDR3 is TGTGCCACATCCGGTAGGGGTTTCTATAACTATGGCTACACCTTC.

The chain joins TRBV5-1 to TRBJ2-4; 7 nucleotides match TRBD1. CDR3 length: 15 residues. The germline V gene has CDR1 SGHRS and CDR2 YFSETQ. J gave up 3 bases and V 3 bases, and 6 bases lay outside the gene matches. The CDR3 is CASSSIWDSKNIQYF. CDR3 nucleotide sequence: TGCGCCAGCAGCTCGATTTGGGACAGCAAAAACATTCAGTACTTC.

V and J are TRBV7-2 and TRBJ1-3; no clear D gene. Germline CDR1 and CDR2: SGHTA and FQGNSA. This CDR3 has 16 amino acids. Trimming took off 2 bases at V and 0 bases at J, with 11 bases between the two ends. The CDR3 DNA reads as TGTGCCAGCAGCTTATCGGTGCGGAGCTCTGGAAACACCATATATTTT. It translates to CASSLSVRSSGNTIYF.